This T cell receptor (beta chain) was found in a study of spatial heterogeneity in lung cancer. Study overall: As counted in raw reads, each unique TCR and UMI combination appeared more than ten times on average.

The library protocol tagged each TCR cDNA with a unique molecular identifier. TCRdb called the 5' RACE reads again in MiXCR, with one record for every CDR3 protein. The table has 2,500 to 3,500 distinct CDR3 sequences, approximately 17% seen once. Study results and caveats: Tracking of tumor mutation counts was seen in expanded intratumoral alpha and beta TCR counts.

This clonotype has just a few counts. Its specificity is not known. Little can be read into the size of this beta chain, an off-target read in a library designed for alpha chains. Time point of the sample: sample taken at primary tumor resection. The donors were more than 70 patients with non-small cell lung cancer that was early-stage and untreated. The authors sequenced whole RNA from tumor, nontumor lung or frozen PBMC without sorting. V was pared by 0 bases and J by 5 bases, with 11 bases between. The CDR3 covers 15 residues. The germline V gene has CDR1 MNHEY and CDR2 SMNVEV (reference sequence). The clonotype comes from a male donor with early-stage non-small cell lung cancer. The V call is TRBV27, the J call TRBJ1-5; D remains unclear. Sequenced here: lung tumor tissue, sampled at surgery. The CDR3 is CASSLSGFGYQPQHF. In DNA form, the CDR3 reads TGTGCCAGCAGTTTATCTGGCTTCGGTTATCAGCCCCAGCATTTT.